Below, 23 T cell receptor beta chains from the same sample are listed, as sequenced in a study of regulatory T cells in long-lasting Graves disease. Library construction for TCR beta used iRepertoire HTBI primers and Arm-PCR of CDR3 regions. TCRdb used MiXCR to reprocess the multiplex PCR reads, holding one entry per CDR3 protein. This table has 400,000 to 500,000 distinct CDR3 sequences, roughly 22% appearing once. As for time point: persistent/refractory GD, antithyroid drugs over 5 years with positive TRAb. PBMCs were the source of the RNA used for TCR sequencing. The source material was peripheral blood mononuclear cells (PBMCs), sampled when the disease was refractory, from a patient treated with antithyroid drugs. Receptors were obtained from a female donor with Graves disease.

Ten or more counts support this clonotype. The V gene is TRBV28, the J gene TRBJ2-5, with D perhaps matching TRBD1 (6 bases). The V end lost 3 bases, the J end lost 5 bases, and 16 bases lay between the germline ends. This CDR3 comprises 15 residues. Germline V lookup: CDR1 MDHEN, CDR2 SYDVKM. The CDR3 DNA is TGTGCCAGCAGTTTTTCCAAACAGGGTTGGGAGACCCAGTACTTC. Amino acids: CASSFSKQGWETQYF.

V and J are TRBV5-4 and TRBJ2-6; TRBD2 matches 9 bases. Germline-derived CDR1 and CDR2 are SGHNT and YYREEE (reference sequence). V lost 4 bases, J lost 4 bases, and 3 bases stayed unmatched. The CDR3 spans 15 residues. Here the CDR3 DNA reads TGTGCCAGCAGCGGCGGGGGGGCCGGGGCCAACGTCCTGACTTTC. Its translation is CASSGGGAGANVLTF.

The J gene is TRBJ2-7, the V gene TRBV7-9; maybe TRBD1 (6 bases). The ends were cut back, 5 bases at V and 3 bases at J, with 17 bases in the middle. This CDR3 region has 15 residues. Germline loops: CDR1 SEHNR, CDR2 FQNEAQ (reference sequence). CDR3 coding DNA: TGTGCCAGCAGCCAGGCAGGGGACGGATTCTACGAGCAGTACTTC. Protein sequence: CASSQAGDGFYEQYF.

This clonotype was seen ten or more times. This chain connects TRBV12-3 or TRBV12-4 to TRBJ2-2; no clear D gene. The V and J ends lost 5 bases and 4 bases respectively, with 17 bases between them. The CDR3 has 16 amino acids. The CDR3 nucleotides are TGTGCCAGCAGTACTGACACCCGCTGGGGCACCGGGGAGCTGTTTTTT. Amino acids: CASSTDTRWGTGELFF.

The chain joins TRBV6-2 or TRBV6-3 to TRBJ1-5; D is possibly TRBD1 (5 bases). Germline V gene data show CDR1 as MNHEY and CDR2 as SVGEGT. V lost 5 bases to trimming and J lost 2 bases, with 13 bases between them. The CDR3 loop spans 15 amino acids. This chain's CDR3 is CASSGQGVGNQPQHF. The CDR3 DNA reads TGTGCCAGCAGTGGGCAGGGAGTAGGCAATCAGCCCCAGCATTTT.

This clonotype was seen many times. The CDR3 region has the DNA TGCAGTGCTAGAGCGGGGGAGACCCAGTACTTC. This encodes CSARAGETQYF. The rearrangement joins TRBV20-1 to TRBJ2-5, with D perhaps TRBD2 (5 bases). The CDR3 spans 11 residues. Germline V gene data show CDR1 as DFQATT and CDR2 as SNEGSKA (reference sequence). V was shortened by 1 base and J by 5 bases, with 5 bases between the two germline ends.

CDR3 sequence (DNA): TGTGCCAGCAATCGGGGGGGTATTAATCAGCCCCAGCATTTT. Translated, it gives CASNRGGINQPQHF. The rearrangement uses TRBV5-6 and TRBJ1-5; possibly TRBD1 for D (5 bases). Germline assignment: CDR1 SGHDT and CDR2 YYEEEE. V was shortened by 6 bases and J by 4 bases, with 14 bases between the two germline ends. This CDR3 spans 14 amino acids.

As for this clonotype: A far larger clone is just one base off, so this is likely a read error. V gene TRBV5-5 combines with J gene TRBJ2-4, with 8 bases fitting TRBD2. This CDR3 spans 14 amino acids. Germline CDR1 reads SGHKS; CDR2 reads YYEKEE (reference sequence). The ends lost 7 bases at V and 10 bases at J; junction bases unmatched: 13. CDR3 DNA sequence: TGTGCCAGCGGCTCCACCGGGACTAGTTTTATTCAGTACTTC. Protein product: CASGSTGTSFIQYF.

The chain uses TRBV10-3 and TRBJ2-3; D remains unclear. The CDR3 runs 13 residues. Deletions cut 4 bases from V and 3 bases from J, with 8 bases between. The germline V gene has CDR1 ENHRY and CDR2 SYGVKD. The CDR3: CAISAHRTDTQYF. The CDR3 coding sequence is TGTGCCATCAGTGCCCATCGGACAGATACGCAGTATTTT.

V gene TRBV7-2 combines with J gene TRBJ1-2; D gene ambiguous. V shed 4 bases and J shed 14 bases, with 20 bases lying between them. This CDR3 is 13 amino acids long. The germline gives CDR1 SGHTA, CDR2 FQGNSA. The CDR3 loop is CASSSDVQATRTF. CDR3 nucleotide sequence: TGTGCCAGCAGCTCCGACGTGCAGGCTACGAGAACCTTC.

This clonotype has a count of ten or more. The J gene is TRBJ1-6, the V gene TRBV6-5; D call uncertain. Germline CDR1 reads MNHEY; CDR2 reads SVGAGI. V lost 2 bases and J lost 8, with 16 bases in between. The CDR3 runs 16 residues. CDR3 nucleotide sequence: TGTGCCAGCAGTTACGAGTTGGCGACAAATTATTCACCCCTCCACTTT. Translated: CASSYELATNYSPLHF.

The count of this clonotype is one. The chain employs TRBV2 and TRBJ1-2; a weak D match, TRBD1 (5 bases). The V end lost 5 bases, the J end lost 4 bases, and 17 bases lay between the germline ends. Looked up from germline, CDR1 is SNHLY and CDR2 is FYNNEI. The CDR3 contains 15 residues. The CDR3 sequence: CASSSTRGTGYGYTF. Here the CDR3 DNA reads TGTGCCAGCAGTTCCACACGCGGAACAGGCTATGGCTACACCTTC.

The count of this clonotype is one. Being one base from a much bigger clone, this may be a read error. This chain links TRBV28 with TRBJ1-1; TRBD1 aligns across 11 bases. V trimming: 3 bases; J trimming: 6 bases; junction bases outside the gene matches: 6. CDR3 size: 15 residues. From germline, CDR1 is MDHEN and CDR2 SYDVKM. CDR3 DNA: TGTGCCAGCAGTTTTATGGGACAGGGGGAGGCTGAAGCTTTCTTT. Translated, it gives CASSFMGQGEAEAFF. Complete variable domain (other parts from reference TRBV28 and TRBJ1-1): DVKVTQSSRYLVKRTGEKVFLECVQDMDHENMFWYRQDPGLGLRLIYFSYDVKMKEKGDIPEGYSVSREKKERFSLILESASTNQTSMYLCASSFMGQGEAEAFFGQGTRLTVV.

A remark on this clonotype: With a much larger clone just one base away, this may be a read error. The chain links TRBV2 to TRBJ1-6; D may be TRBD1 (5 bases). Per the germline V gene, CDR1 is SNHLY and CDR2 is FYNNEI. The V and J ends lost 8 bases and 10 bases respectively, with 15 bases between them. The CDR3 loop spans 13 amino acids. For the CDR3, the DNA is TGTGCCAGCGGTCGCTCGGGGGACTCACCCCTCCACTTT. Protein sequence: CASGRSGDSPLHF.

This clonotype was recorded at least ten times. The chain carries TRBV7-2 and TRBJ2-5; perhaps TRBD2 as D (6 bases). The germline gives CDR1 SGHTA, CDR2 FQGNSA. The CDR3 covers 14 residues. V was clipped by 1 base and J by 2 bases, with 8 bases between them. CDR3 amino acids: CASSLGDFQETQYF. CDR3 nucleotides: TGTGCCAGCAGCTTAGGGGACTTTCAAGAGACCCAGTACTTC.

This clonotype was seen at least ten times. J is TRBJ1-1 and V is TRBV29-1, with D unclear. This CDR3 is built from 10 residues. V was trimmed by 4 bases and J by 10 bases, leaving 10 bases between them. Germline values: CDR1 SQVTM, CDR2 ANQGSEA. The CDR3 protein is CSVVGPGAFF. In nucleotides, the CDR3 is TGCAGCGTTGTCGGGCCGGGAGCTTTCTTT.

This clonotype has more than one count but fewer than ten. The V call is TRBV6-1, the J call TRBJ2-7; unclear D gene. Trimming took 3 bases from V and 0 from J, leaving 12 bases between them. The CDR3 sequence is 15 residues long. CDR1 and CDR2 from the germline V gene are MNHNS and SASEGT. In nucleotides, the CDR3 is TGTGCCAGCAGTGAGGGTCCAACCAGCTCCTACGAGCAGTACTTC. It codes for CASSEGPTSSYEQYF.

Worth noting for this clonotype: Possible read error: a much larger clone is one base away. CDR3 amino acids: CASSLLTTSSYEQYF. CDR3 DNA sequence: TGTGCCAGCAGTTTATTGACGACAAGCTCCTACGAGCAGTACTTC. V gene TRBV28 combines with J gene TRBJ2-7; no firm D call. The CDR3 extends over 15 amino acids. Germline V gives CDR1 MDHEN, CDR2 SYDVKM. Between the trimmed V and J ends, which lost 1 base and 0 bases, there was a span of 10 bases.

The chain joins TRBV9 to TRBJ1-5; TRBD1 matches at 9 bases. Germline CDR1 is SGDLS and CDR2 is YYNGEE. Trimming cost V 4 bases and J 9 bases; bases outside gene matches: 17. The CDR3 totals 17 residues. Here the CDR3 reads CASSSSRDRDFLGPQHF. The CDR3 DNA follows: TGTGCCAGCAGCTCCTCCCGGGACAGGGATTTTCTAGGGCCCCAGCATTTT.

On this clonotype itself: Given a much more abundant clone one base away, this may be a read error. J is TRBJ1-2 and V is TRBV3-1; a weak D match, TRBD1 (6 bases). Per germline, CDR1 LGHDT and CDR2 YNNKEL (reference sequence). The CDR3 has 13 amino acids. The CDR3 loop reads CANSQEGGRGYTF. DNA of the CDR3: TGTGCCAACAGCCAAGAAGGGGGTCGGGGCTACACCTTC.

The rearrangement links TRBV27 to TRBJ1-2; 8 bases line up with TRBD1. The CDR3 totals 16 residues. Germline V lookup: CDR1 MNHEY, CDR2 SMNVEV (reference sequence). The trim removed 2 bases at V and 5 bases at J, leaving 10 bases unmatched. CDR3 in amino acids: CASSLTGGGAEYGYTF. The CDR3 nucleotides are TGTGCCAGCAGTTTAACAGGGGGAGGAGCGGAGTATGGCTACACCTTC.

Many counts were recorded for this clonotype. The chain employs TRBV28 and TRBJ1-1; 7 bases line up with TRBD1. Looked up from germline, CDR1 is MDHEN and CDR2 is SYDVKM. Trimming took 5 bases from V and 5 from J; bases not matched to a gene: 8. This CDR3 comprises 14 residues. Written as DNA, the CDR3 is TGTGCCAGCAGTGTGACAGGGTTGGGAACTGAAGCTTTCTTT. This codes for CASSVTGLGTEAFF.

The chain uses TRBV28 and TRBJ2-7; 8 nucleotides agree with TRBD2. From germline, CDR1 is MDHEN and CDR2 SYDVKM. The CDR3 sequence is 13 residues long. Germline trimming cut 10 bases from V and 8 bases from J; bases unmatched to any gene: 13. The CDR3 loop reads CAISGGEQDKQYF. CDR3 sequence (DNA): TGTGCCATCTCCGGGGGGGAGCAAGACAAGCAGTACTTC.